A selection of T cell receptor beta chains follows, all from one sample in a study. In TCRdb, the RT-PCR reads were re-called with MiXCR into one record per CDR3 protein. This table holds more than 550,000 distinct CDR3 sequences, about 14% found once. Input material: memory CD4+ T cells from blood. These receptors came from a female donor in good health, serving as a healthy control. Both conserved end residues are part of each CDR3. The order of the fields is clone size, J gene, V gene, D gene, CDR3 protein, CDR3 DNA. The D gene is left open where the match is weak. Clone size, where shown, is once, few, many, or a class for clones that have expanded.

abundance: many; j_gene: TRBJ2-3; v_gene: TRBV7-7; d_gene: NA; CDR3aa: CASSLGGTSTDTQYF; CDR3nt: TGTGCTAGCAGCTTAGGAGGCACTAGCACAGATACGCAGTATTTT
abundance: NA; j_gene: TRBJ2-1; v_gene: TRBV3-1; d_gene: NA; CDR3aa: CASSQVHEQFF; CDR3nt: TGTGCCAGCAGCCAAGTTCATGAGCAGTTCTTC
abundance: NA; j_gene: TRBJ1-6; v_gene: TRBV9; d_gene: NA; CDR3aa: CASSVSLLSYNSPLHF; CDR3nt: TGTGCCAGCAGCGTCAGCCTTCTCTCCTATAATTCACCCCTCCACTTT
abundance: NA; j_gene: TRBJ1-1; v_gene: TRBV7-2; d_gene: NA; CDR3aa: CASSLVVLRPEAFF; CDR3nt: TGTGCCAGCAGCTTAGTTGTCCTCCGGCCTGAAGCTTTCTTT
abundance: once; j_gene: TRBJ2-1; v_gene: TRBV7-8; d_gene: TRBD2; CDR3aa: CASSPGTSGGENEQFF; CDR3nt: TGTGCCAGCAGCCCGGGGACTAGCGGGGGTGAGAATGAGCAGTTCTTC
abundance: many; j_gene: TRBJ2-5; v_gene: TRBV10-2; d_gene: NA; CDR3aa: CASSVGEMETQYF; CDR3nt: TGCGCCAGCAGTGTCGGGGAGATGGAGACCCAGTACTTC
abundance: few; j_gene: TRBJ1-2; v_gene: TRBV7-3; d_gene: TRBD1; CDR3aa: CASSSGQLSNYGYTF; CDR3nt: TGTGCCAGCAGCTCGGGACAGCTATCTAACTATGGCTACACCTTC
abundance: NA; j_gene: TRBJ2-6; v_gene: TRBV4-3; d_gene: NA; CDR3aa: CASSQDRAASGANVLTF; CDR3nt: TGCGCCAGCAGCCAAGATCGGGCAGCCTCTGGGGCCAACGTCCTGACTTTC
abundance: NA; j_gene: TRBJ1-5; v_gene: TRBV18; d_gene: TRBD1; CDR3aa: CASSPAPGGGQPQHF; CDR3nt: TGTGCCAGCTCACCAGCGCCAGGGGGGGGTCAGCCCCAGCATTTT
abundance: few; j_gene: TRBJ2-7; v_gene: TRBV6-2/TRBV6-3; d_gene: NA; CDR3aa: CASSIRSYEQYF; CDR3nt: TGTGCCAGCAGTATTCGCTCCTACGAGCAGTACTTC
abundance: many; j_gene: TRBJ2-7; v_gene: TRBV7-2; d_gene: NA; CDR3aa: CASSSGTLFYEQYF; CDR3nt: TGTGCCAGCAGCTCTGGGACCCTATTCTACGAGCAGTACTTC
abundance: many; j_gene: TRBJ2-3; v_gene: TRBV4-3; d_gene: NA; CDR3aa: CASSQDLSVFATDTQYF; CDR3nt: TGCGCCAGCAGCCAAGATCTATCGGTTTTCGCCACAGATACGCAGTATTTT
abundance: few; j_gene: TRBJ2-7; v_gene: TRBV3-1; d_gene: TRBD2; CDR3aa: CASSQGAGGVQYF; CDR3nt: TGTGCCAGCAGCCAAGGAGCGGGAGGCGTGCAGTACTTC
abundance: few; j_gene: TRBJ2-2; v_gene: TRBV6-5; d_gene: TRBD2; CDR3aa: CASSYSPSGNTGELFF; CDR3nt: TGTGCCAGCAGTTACTCTCCTAGCGGAAACACCGGGGAGCTGTTTTTT
abundance: NA; j_gene: TRBJ2-3; v_gene: TRBV6-2/TRBV6-3; d_gene: NA; CDR3aa: CASSLGTIQAQYF; CDR3nt: TGTGCCAGCAGTCTCGGGACCATTCAAGCGCAGTATTTT
abundance: many; j_gene: TRBJ1-5; v_gene: TRBV7-8; d_gene: NA; CDR3aa: CASSRGSNQPQHF; CDR3nt: TGTGCCAGCAGCCGGGGGAGCAATCAGCCCCAGCATTTT
abundance: few; j_gene: TRBJ1-5; v_gene: TRBV20-1; d_gene: TRBD1; CDR3aa: CSATDRDQPQHF; CDR3nt: TGCAGTGCTACCGACAGGGATCAGCCCCAGCATTTT
abundance: NA; j_gene: TRBJ2-7; v_gene: TRBV20-1; d_gene: TRBD2; CDR3aa: CSARTSERAEQYF; CDR3nt: TGCAGTGCTAGAACTAGCGAGAGGGCCGAGCAGTACTTC
abundance: NA; j_gene: TRBJ2-4; v_gene: TRBV7-2; d_gene: NA; CDR3aa: CASSFSRIAKNIQYF; CDR3nt: TGTGCCAGCAGCTTTAGCCGGATAGCCAAAAACATTCAGTACTTC
abundance: NA; j_gene: TRBJ1-6; v_gene: TRBV7-9; d_gene: TRBD1; CDR3aa: CASNLGTDYNSPLHF; CDR3nt: TGTGCCAGCAACTTAGGGACAGACTATAATTCACCCCTCCACTTT
abundance: NA; j_gene: TRBJ2-7; v_gene: TRBV3-1; d_gene: TRBD1; CDR3aa: CASTDRALSYEQYF; CDR3nt: TGTGCCAGTACCGACAGGGCACTATCCTACGAGCAGTACTTC
abundance: many; j_gene: TRBJ1-1; v_gene: TRBV20-1; d_gene: NA; CDR3aa: CSARGHLMGEAFF; CDR3nt: TGCAGTGCTAGAGGACACCTAATGGGAGAAGCTTTCTTT
abundance: many; j_gene: TRBJ2-3; v_gene: TRBV20-1; d_gene: NA; CDR3aa: CSAEWGTDTQYF; CDR3nt: TGCAGTGCCGAGTGGGGCACAGATACGCAGTATTTT
abundance: NA; j_gene: TRBJ1-1; v_gene: TRBV27; d_gene: TRBD1; CDR3aa: CASSFNRGKTEAFF; CDR3nt: TGTGCCAGCAGTTTCAACAGGGGAAAGACTGAAGCTTTCTTT
abundance: few; j_gene: TRBJ1-1; v_gene: TRBV20-1; d_gene: NA; CDR3aa: CSAPSRATEGTEAFF; CDR3nt: TGCAGTGCTCCTAGCCGGGCCACCGAGGGAACTGAAGCTTTCTTT
abundance: many; j_gene: TRBJ2-3; v_gene: TRBV7-2; d_gene: NA; CDR3aa: CASSIGGAHTQYF; CDR3nt: TGTGCCAGCAGCATAGGGGGGGCTCATACGCAGTATTTT
abundance: few; j_gene: TRBJ1-2; v_gene: TRBV7-2; d_gene: NA; CDR3aa: CASSLVSGGLYGYTF; CDR3nt: TGTGCCAGCAGCTTAGTTTCTGGGGGGCTCTATGGCTACACCTTC
abundance: few; j_gene: TRBJ1-4; v_gene: TRBV18; d_gene: NA; CDR3aa: CASSPQTNEKLFF; CDR3nt: TGTGCCAGCTCACCACAGACTAATGAAAAACTGTTTTTT
abundance: few; j_gene: TRBJ1-1; v_gene: TRBV9; d_gene: NA; CDR3aa: CASGDRTNTEAFF; CDR3nt: TGTGCCAGCGGGGACCGAACGAACACTGAAGCTTTCTTT
abundance: few; j_gene: TRBJ1-5; v_gene: TRBV5-6; d_gene: TRBD1; CDR3aa: CASSPDRGSSNQPQHF; CDR3nt: TGTGCCAGCAGCCCTGACAGGGGTTCTAGCAATCAGCCCCAGCATTTT
abundance: many; j_gene: TRBJ2-7; v_gene: TRBV20-1; d_gene: NA; CDR3aa: CSARDGRRREQYF; CDR3nt: TGCAGTGCTAGAGATGGACGAAGGAGGGAGCAGTACTTC
abundance: many; j_gene: TRBJ2-2; v_gene: TRBV29-1; d_gene: NA; CDR3aa: CSVRTPGSATGELFF; CDR3nt: TGCAGCGTTAGAACCCCGGGGTCGGCCACCGGGGAGCTGTTTTTT
abundance: few; j_gene: TRBJ2-1; v_gene: TRBV24-1; d_gene: NA; CDR3aa: CATSAGVAGHNEQFF; CDR3nt: TGTGCCACCAGTGCGGGTGTGGCTGGCCACAATGAGCAGTTCTTC
abundance: NA; j_gene: TRBJ1-1; v_gene: TRBV7-9; d_gene: NA; CDR3aa: CASSPGSSQAEAFF; CDR3nt: TGTGCCAGCAGCCCGGGGAGTTCGCAAGCTGAAGCTTTCTTT
abundance: NA; j_gene: TRBJ2-1; v_gene: TRBV7-7; d_gene: NA; CDR3aa: CASSLDRTRGSNEQFF; CDR3nt: TGTGCTAGCAGCTTAGATAGGACTAGGGGGTCCAATGAGCAGTTCTTC
abundance: few; j_gene: TRBJ1-1; v_gene: TRBV20-1; d_gene: NA; CDR3aa: CSAKTGRNTEAFF; CDR3nt: TGCAGTGCTAAGACGGGTCGGAACACTGAAGCTTTCTTT
abundance: NA; j_gene: TRBJ1-1; v_gene: TRBV18; d_gene: TRBD1; CDR3aa: CASSPGRQGGTEAFF; CDR3nt: TGTGCCAGCTCACCAGGGAGACAGGGCGGCACTGAAGCTTTCTTT
abundance: few; j_gene: TRBJ1-5; v_gene: TRBV12-3/TRBV12-4; d_gene: NA; CDR3aa: CASSPGQQPQHF; CDR3nt: TGTGCCAGCAGCCCCGGTCAACAGCCCCAGCATTTT
abundance: NA; j_gene: TRBJ2-2; v_gene: TRBV28; d_gene: NA; CDR3aa: CASSLQGLGSTGELFF; CDR3nt: TGTGCCAGCAGTTTACAGGGGCTCGGATCCACCGGGGAGCTGTTTTTT
abundance: NA; j_gene: TRBJ1-5; v_gene: TRBV5-6; d_gene: TRBD1; CDR3aa: CASSFTSGQGARPQHF; CDR3nt: TGTGCCAGCAGCTTCACTTCCGGCCAGGGGGCGCGTCCCCAGCATTTT
abundance: NA; j_gene: TRBJ2-1; v_gene: TRBV24-1; d_gene: TRBD2; CDR3aa: CATSSLSGRANRYNEQFF; CDR3nt: TGTGCCACCAGCTCCCTTAGCGGGAGGGCCAATAGGTACAATGAGCAGTTCTTC
abundance: NA; j_gene: TRBJ1-4; v_gene: TRBV4-3; d_gene: NA; CDR3aa: CASSQDKATNEKLFF; CDR3nt: TGCGCCAGCAGCCAAGATAAAGCAACTAATGAAAAACTGTTTTTT
abundance: few; j_gene: TRBJ2-5; v_gene: TRBV6-2/TRBV6-3; d_gene: TRBD1; CDR3aa: CASSYPTRPGTGGQETQYF; CDR3nt: TGTGCCAGCAGTTATCCCACTCGACCCGGGACAGGGGGCCAAGAGACCCAGTACTTC
abundance: few; j_gene: TRBJ2-1; v_gene: TRBV6-5; d_gene: NA; CDR3aa: CASSSPSNYNEQFF; CDR3nt: TGTGCCAGCAGTTCACCTAGTAACTACAATGAGCAGTTCTTC
abundance: many; j_gene: TRBJ1-2; v_gene: TRBV7-2; d_gene: NA; CDR3aa: CASSLDIIGTYGYTF; CDR3nt: TGTGCCAGCAGCTTAGACATAATAGGGACCTATGGCTACACCTTC
abundance: NA; j_gene: TRBJ2-7; v_gene: TRBV2; d_gene: TRBD1; CDR3aa: CATSLDRGDYEQYF; CDR3nt: TGTGCCACCTCCCTGGACAGGGGAGACTACGAGCAGTACTTC
abundance: NA; j_gene: TRBJ1-1; v_gene: TRBV11-2; d_gene: TRBD1; CDR3aa: CASTLARGTADNTEAFF; CDR3nt: TGTGCCAGCACCCTGGCCCGTGGGACAGCGGATAACACTGAAGCTTTCTTT
abundance: many; j_gene: TRBJ2-5; v_gene: TRBV10-3; d_gene: TRBD1; CDR3aa: CAIRDDRGQETQYF; CDR3nt: TGTGCCATCAGGGATGACAGGGGGCAAGAGACCCAGTACTTC
abundance: many; j_gene: TRBJ2-7; v_gene: TRBV28; d_gene: NA; CDR3aa: CASRPGQTYEQYF; CDR3nt: TGTGCCAGCCGTCCAGGACAGACGTACGAGCAGTACTTC
abundance: many; j_gene: TRBJ2-1; v_gene: TRBV7-8; d_gene: TRBD2; CDR3aa: CASKVWLEETSGRAPDYNEQFF; CDR3nt: TGTGCCAGCAAAGTGTGGCTAGAGGAGACTAGCGGGAGGGCCCCAGACTACAATGAGCAGTTCTTC